This record concerns one T cell receptor (beta chain) sequence. Measured with immunoSEQ multiplex PCR; TCRdb has only the in-frame clones, and not every one. The table records 200,000 to 250,000 clones, over 80% of them present only once. These data are taken from a study of blood T cell repertoires in COVID-19. The sample comprised peripheral blood. The sequence derives from a human donor in a cohort sampled during active COVID-19.

DNA of the CDR3: TGTGCCAGCAGCGACGTGGACAGGGCAGATCAGCCCCAGCATTTT. Residues: CASSDVDRADQPQHF. The rearrangement links TRBV16 to TRBJ1-5; 8 bases align to TRBD1. This CDR3 contains 15 residues. With 5 bases clipped from V and 5 bases from J, the junction kept 8 bases outside the gene matches. CDR1 and CDR2 (germline): KGHSY, FQNENV.